A single sample gave rise to the 27 T cell receptor beta chains below, sequenced in a study of post-analysis software for immune sequencing data. General study points: Five or six TRBV segments, TRBV5-6, TRBV5-1 and TRBV20-1 among them, were found more frequent in patients than controls.

The antigens of these receptors remain unknown. Unique-molecular-identifier-tagged TCR beta cDNA libraries were used. Using its own MiXCR run on the PCR reads, TCRdb lists one record per CDR3 protein. The sample records more than 500,000 distinct CDR3 sequences, under 40% being singletons. Sequenced material: blood. The receptors were gathered from a girl younger than 18 with multiple sclerosis.

Here the CDR3 DNA reads TGTGCCAGCAGTACCGGGACAGACACAGATACGCAGTATTTT. Encoded protein: CASSTGTDTDTQYF. V is TRBV6-6 and J is TRBJ2-3; 7 bases align to TRBD1. Losses at the gene ends were 5 bases for V and 2 bases for J; bases not matched to a gene: 4. The CDR3 runs to 14 residues. Germline-derived CDR1 and CDR2 are MNHNY and SVGAGI (reference sequence).

This clonotype was seen more than once but under ten times. J is TRBJ1-5 and V is TRBV3-1; D uncertain. This CDR3 has 15 amino acids. Germline V gives CDR1 LGHDT, CDR2 YNNKEL (reference sequence). V was shortened by 0 bases and J by 2 bases, with 8 bases between the two germline ends. CDR3: CASSQDSNGNQPQHF. CDR3 sequence (DNA): TGTGCCAGCAGCCAAGACAGTAACGGCAATCAGCCCCAGCATTTT.

This clonotype has only a few counts. CDR3 loop: CASSSGVGGNQPQHF. Written as DNA, the CDR3 is TGTGCCAGCAGCTCAGGTGTAGGGGGCAATCAGCCCCAGCATTTT. The chain combines TRBV3-1 with TRBJ1-5, with a weak D call TRBD1 (5 bases). The CDR3 spans 15 residues. Trimming removed 5 bases from V and 2 bases from J, with 13 bases in between. CDR1 and CDR2 (germline): LGHDT, YNNKEL (reference sequence).

This clonotype was recorded a few times. The CDR3 nucleotides are TGTGCCAGTGGGGGGTTCGGGGAAGGGAGGAGGGAGCCCCAGCATTTT. Protein: CASGGFGEGRREPQHF. The chain couples TRBV6-5 to TRBJ1-5; weak D call: TRBD1 (5 bases). CDR1 and CDR2 from the germline V gene are MNHEY and SVGAGI. The CDR3 is 16 amino acids. V was trimmed by 9 bases and J by 8 bases, leaving 26 bases between them.

The chain carries TRBV6-6 and TRBJ1-3; no clear D. This CDR3 is 14 amino acids long. Trimming removed 10 bases from V and 0 bases from J, with 13 bases in between. CDR1 is MNHNY, CDR2 SVGAGI, per germline (reference sequence). The CDR3 DNA reads TGTGCCACCGGGAGAACCACCTCTGGAAACACCATATATTTT. The encoded protein is CATGRTTSGNTIYF.

This chain joins TRBV20-1 and TRBJ1-1; TRBD1 aligns across 7 bases. CDR1 DFQATT and CDR2 SNEGSKA come from the germline V gene (reference sequence). J lost 0 bases, V lost 4 bases, and 11 bases had no gene match. The CDR3 covers 16 residues. Here the CDR3 reads CSAIRARQGLNTEAFF. The CDR3 nucleotides are TGCAGTGCTATCCGAGCTAGACAGGGCTTGAACACTGAAGCTTTCTTT.

V and J are TRBV20-1 and TRBJ1-1, with D unclear. From germline, CDR1 is DFQATT and CDR2 SNEGSKA (reference sequence). This CDR3 has 14 residues. V dropped 6 bases and J dropped 0 bases, with 14 bases sitting between them. The CDR3 sequence is CSAALQMMNTEAFF. The CDR3 DNA sequence: TGCAGTGCCGCCTTGCAGATGATGAACACTGAAGCTTTCTTT.

The rearrangement uses TRBV11-1 and TRBJ2-5; the match to TRBD2 covers 9 bases. Germline CDR1 and CDR2: SGHAT and FQDESV (reference sequence). The CDR3 has 16 amino acids. V gave up 5 bases and J gave up 2 bases; unmatched junction bases: 9. The CDR3 is CASSARPGLAQETQYF. The CDR3, as DNA: TGTGCCAGCAGCGCCCGACCGGGACTAGCTCAAGAGACCCAGTACTTC. Combining the CDR3 with reference TRBV11-1 and TRBJ2-5 gives the whole variable domain EAEVAQSPRYKITEKSQAVAFWCDPISGHATLYWYRQILGQGPELLVQFQDESVVDDSQLPKDRFSAERLKGVDSTLKIQPAELGDSAMYLCASSARPGLAQETQYFGPGTRLLVL.

This clonotype was counted only a few times. J is TRBJ2-5 and V is TRBV5-1, with TRBD2 identical over 13 bases. The V and J ends lost 3 bases and 11 bases, in that order; junction bases with no gene match: 10. CDR3 length equals 15 residues. Germline CDR1 reads SGHRS; CDR2 reads YFSETQ. CDR3 sequence reads: CASSWSGTSGEEQYF. CDR3 in DNA: TGCGCCAGCAGCTGGTCAGGGACTAGCGGGGAAGAGCAGTACTTC.

V usage is TRBV24-1 and J usage is TRBJ1-5; D may be TRBD1 (6 bases). The germline CDR1 and CDR2 sequences are KGHDR and SFDVKD. The CDR3 consists of 14 residues. The V end lost 7 bases, the J end lost 3 bases, and 12 bases lay between the germline ends. The CDR3, as DNA: TGTGCCACCAGCTCGGCAGGGGTCAATCAGCCCCAGCATTTT. It encodes CATSSAGVNQPQHF.

The chain uses TRBV20-1 and TRBJ2-3, with D perhaps matching TRBD2 (7 bases). The ends were cut back, 7 bases at V and 2 bases at J, with 16 bases in the middle. The germline gives CDR1 DFQATT, CDR2 SNEGSKA (reference sequence). The CDR3 runs to 14 residues. DNA for the CDR3: TGCAGTGGGGGGGACGGGGGGCCCACAGATACGCAGTATTTT. Translated, it gives CSGGDGGPTDTQYF.

This clonotype occurred a few times. This sequence joins TRBV27 and TRBJ1-2, with a possible D match to TRBD1 (6 bases). Germline V CDR1 and CDR2: MNHEY, SMNVEV (reference sequence). V lost 2 bases to trimming and J lost 2 bases, with 9 bases between them. The CDR3 contains 14 residues. The CDR3 DNA follows: TGTGCCAGCAGTTTAAACAGGGCCAACTATGGCTACACCTTC. It encodes CASSLNRANYGYTF.

This clonotype appeared many times. The rearrangement uses TRBV20-1 and TRBJ2-5, with 7 bases identical to TRBD1. The CDR3 spans 12 residues. The germline V gene has CDR1 DFQATT and CDR2 SNEGSKA (reference sequence). After removal of 5 bases from V and 7 bases from J, the junction contained 7 bases not matched to a gene. This CDR3 reads CSAGTGDGTQYF. CDR3 nucleotide sequence: TGCAGTGCTGGTACAGGGGACGGGACCCAGTACTTC.

In this sample, this clonotype turned up once. The V and J genes are TRBV7-2 and TRBJ1-6, with 7 nucleotides matching TRBD1. From germline, CDR1 is SGHTA and CDR2 FQGNSA. Trimming at V came to 2 bases and at J to 12 bases, leaving 10 bases not matched to a gene. There are 15 residues in the CDR3. In nucleotides, the CDR3 is TGTGCCAGCAGCTTAAGTGGTCAGGGGGTTTTACCCCTCCACTTT. Translation gives CASSLSGQGVLPLHF.

This sequence joins TRBV15 and TRBJ2-7; the match to TRBD1 covers 7 bases. V lost 0 bases to trimming and J lost 2 bases; unmatched junction nucleotides: 1. This CDR3 is built from 14 residues. CDR1 and CDR2 from the germline V gene are LNHNV and YYDKDF (reference sequence). As DNA, the CDR3 is TGTGCCACCAGCAGAGAAGGGGGCCCCTACGAGCAGTACTTC. It encodes CATSREGGPYEQYF.

This chain joins TRBV5-1 and TRBJ1-2; 7 nucleotides match TRBD1. With 0 bases clipped from V and 4 bases from J, the junction kept 6 bases outside the gene matches. The CDR3 runs 15 residues. CDR1 SGHRS and CDR2 YFSETQ come from the germline V gene. Here the CDR3 reads CASSLGDRGLYGYTF. For the CDR3, the DNA is TGCGCCAGCAGCTTGGGGGACAGAGGCCTCTATGGCTACACCTTC.

The CDR3 is CASSSDGTGSPLHF. CDR3 DNA: TGTGCCAGCAGCTCGGACGGCACGGGGTCACCCCTCCACTTT. The chain links TRBV7-9 to TRBJ1-6; D remains unclear. V was pared by 4 bases and J by 10 bases, with 14 bases between. The germline V gene encodes CDR1 SEHNR and CDR2 FQNEAQ (reference sequence). The CDR3 length is 14 residues.

This chain uses TRBV5-6 with TRBJ2-1; the D is unclear. Germline CDR1 is SGHDT and CDR2 is YYEEEE. The CDR3 runs to 14 residues. V dropped 0 bases and J dropped 13 bases, with 17 bases sitting between them. The CDR3 protein is CASSLDVGRETQFF. DNA for the CDR3: TGTGCCAGCAGCTTGGATGTGGGCAGAGAGACCCAGTTCTTC.

Turning to this clonotype: A much larger clone sits a single nucleotide away, making a read error possible. The gene calls are TRBV15 and TRBJ2-7; 9 bases map to TRBD2. Germline V gives CDR1 LNHNV, CDR2 YYDKDF (reference sequence). The CDR3 covers 17 residues. DNA for the CDR3: TGTGCCACCAGCAGCGACCATGTAGCGGGGGCCTCCCACGAGCAGTACTTC. It codes for CATSSDHVAGASHEQYF.

CDR3 sequence reads: CASSHRDRVYGYTF. In nucleotides, the CDR3 is TGTGCCAGCAGCCATCGGGACAGAGTCTATGGCTACACCTTC. V usage is TRBV27 and J usage is TRBJ1-2; 7 bases fit TRBD1. Trimming cost V 6 bases and J 4 bases; bases outside gene matches: 8. The CDR3 is made up of 14 amino acids. Germline V gene lookup returns CDR1 MNHEY and CDR2 SMNVEV (reference sequence).

The chain has TRBV20-1 and TRBJ2-7; TRBD2 matches 15 bases. The CDR3 runs 13 residues. Per germline, CDR1 DFQATT and CDR2 SNEGSKA (reference sequence). Losses at the gene ends were 5 bases for V and 6 bases for J; bases not matched to a gene: 2. CDR3 coding DNA: TGCAGTGCTGAGGGACTAGCGGGAGGCGAGCAGTACTTC. Translated: CSAEGLAGGEQYF.

V usage is TRBV20-1 and J usage is TRBJ2-7; TRBD2 matches 13 bases. Unmatched junction bases numbered 19, after V lost 6 bases and J lost 2 bases. Germline CDR1 reads DFQATT; CDR2 reads SNEGSKA (reference sequence). The CDR3 has 19 amino acids. The CDR3 spells CSATGRPGLAGKWTYEQYF. Written as DNA, the CDR3 is TGCAGTGCCACAGGGAGGCCGGGACTAGCGGGGAAGTGGACCTACGAGCAGTACTTC.

V gene TRBV6-5 combines with J gene TRBJ1-2; D unresolved. The V and J ends lost 0 bases and 1 base respectively, with 15 bases between them. Germline CDR1 reads MNHEY; CDR2 reads SVGAGI. The CDR3 sequence is 17 residues long. The CDR3 bases are TGTGCCAGCAGTTACTCGAGAGCGTCCGGCGGTAACTATGGCTACACCTTC. Encoded protein: CASSYSRASGGNYGYTF.

This clonotype was picked up a small number of times. This chain joins TRBV9 and TRBJ2-5; the D is unclear. Germline CDR1 SGDLS, CDR2 YYNGEE. The length of the CDR3 is 13 residues. Deletions cut 3 bases from V and 4 bases from J, with 10 bases between. CDR3 DNA: TGTGCCAGCAGCGCCCTTGACCGAGAGACCCAGTACTTC. This gives the protein CASSALDRETQYF.

The chain links TRBV10-2 to TRBJ2-1, with TRBD2 matching over 13 bases. This CDR3 region has 19 residues. J lost 0 bases, V lost 8 bases, and 13 bases had no gene match. Germline CDR1 and CDR2: WSHSY and SAAADI. CDR3 nucleotide sequence: TGCGCCAGCTACGTACTAGCGGGGGGGCCCGATTTCTCCTACAATGAGCAGTTCTTC. It yields the protein CASYVLAGGPDFSYNEQFF.

This clonotype was found a few times. The chain carries TRBV29-1 and TRBJ1-2; 10 positions match TRBD1. This CDR3 spans 12 amino acids. After removal of 7 bases from V and 7 bases from J, the junction contained 6 bases not matched to a gene. Germline V gene lookup returns CDR1 SQVTM and CDR2 ANQGSEA. The CDR3 loop is CSAPDRGGGYTF. The DNA for the CDR3 is TGCAGCGCGCCGGACAGGGGGGGTGGCTACACCTTC.

The chain recombines TRBV20-1 with TRBJ1-6; D is unresolved. CDR1 is DFQATT and CDR2 is SNEGSKA in the germline V gene (reference sequence). This CDR3 is built from 14 residues. With 2 bases removed from V and 7 bases from J, the gap between germline ends came to 12 bases. Here the CDR3 reads CSARTMRENSPLHF. DNA for the CDR3: TGCAGTGCTAGAACCATGCGCGAAAATTCACCCCTCCACTTT.